The present TCR beta chain was sequenced within a study of T cell responses to AZD1222 COVID-19 vaccine. Overall study findings and caveats: Elevations in Spike-specific TCR breadth and depth followed administration of two AZD1222 doses. Reportedly, nearly half of unique spike TCRs recognized epitopes outside B.1.351/B.1.1.7 mutations. It was only after the peak T cell response that any repertoires were sampled.

Remarks on this clone: Its target is not known.

V was pared by 3 bases and J by 2 bases, with 3 bases of the junction left unmatched. The CDR3 is 15 amino acids. Germline CDR1 MDHEN, CDR2 SYDVKM. Sequenced by immunoSEQ multiplex PCR; TCRdb stores in-frame clones only, minus some. This sample has 120,000 or so clones; under 95% occur once, and the top ten carry over 6.5%. The material sequenced was peripheral blood, taken on day 0 of AZD1222 vaccination. J is TRBJ2-5 and V is TRBV28; 10 positions agree with TRBD2. This sequence was found in an adult in good health. CDR3 sequence (DNA): TGTGCCAGCAGTTTTAGTAGCGGGGGGCAAGAGACCCAGTACTTC. Protein sequence: CASSFSSGGQETQYF.